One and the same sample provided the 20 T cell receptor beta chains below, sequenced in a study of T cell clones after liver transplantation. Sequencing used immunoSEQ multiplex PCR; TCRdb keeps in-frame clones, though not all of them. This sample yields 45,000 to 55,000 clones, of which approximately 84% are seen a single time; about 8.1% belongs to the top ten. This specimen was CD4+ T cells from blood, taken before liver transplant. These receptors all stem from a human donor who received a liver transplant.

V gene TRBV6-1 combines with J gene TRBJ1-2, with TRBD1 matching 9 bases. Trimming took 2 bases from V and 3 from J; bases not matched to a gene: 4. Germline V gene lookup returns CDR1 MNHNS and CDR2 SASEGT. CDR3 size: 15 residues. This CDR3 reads CASSETTGGHYGYTF. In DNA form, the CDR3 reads TGTGCCAGCAGTGAAACCACAGGGGGCCACTATGGCTACACCTTC.

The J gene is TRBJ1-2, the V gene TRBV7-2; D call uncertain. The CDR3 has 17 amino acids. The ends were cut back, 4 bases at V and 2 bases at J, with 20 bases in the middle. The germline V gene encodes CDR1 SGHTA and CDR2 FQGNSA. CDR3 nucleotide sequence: TGTGCCAGCAGCTCCCCCCTGACCAACGTCGACAACTATGGCTACACCTTC. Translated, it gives CASSSPLTNVDNYGYTF.

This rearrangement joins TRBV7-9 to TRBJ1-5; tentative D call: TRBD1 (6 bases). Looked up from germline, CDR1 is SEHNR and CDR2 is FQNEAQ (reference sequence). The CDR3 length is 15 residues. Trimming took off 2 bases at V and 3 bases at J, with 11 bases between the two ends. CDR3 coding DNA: TGTGCCAGCAGCTTAAACGGACAGTTCAATCAGCCCCAGCATTTT. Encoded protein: CASSLNGQFNQPQHF. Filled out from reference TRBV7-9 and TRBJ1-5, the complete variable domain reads DTGVSQNPRHKITKRGQNVTFRCDPISEHNRLYWYRQTLGQGPEFLTYFQNEAQLEKSRLLSDRFSAERPKGSFSTLEIQRTEQGDSAMYLCASSLNGQFNQPQHFGDGTRLSIL.

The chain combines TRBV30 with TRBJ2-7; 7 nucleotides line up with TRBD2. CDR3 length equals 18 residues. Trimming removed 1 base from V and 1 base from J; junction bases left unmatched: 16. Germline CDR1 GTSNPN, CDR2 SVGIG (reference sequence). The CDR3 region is CAWSAFGAGARGSYEQYF. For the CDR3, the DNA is TGTGCCTGGAGTGCATTCGGGGCGGGAGCGAGAGGGTCCTACGAGCAGTACTTC.

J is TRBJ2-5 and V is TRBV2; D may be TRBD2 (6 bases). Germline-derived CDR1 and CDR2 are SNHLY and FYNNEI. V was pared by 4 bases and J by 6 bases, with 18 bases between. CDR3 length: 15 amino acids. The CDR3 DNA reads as TGTGCCAGCAGTGCGTTGGATAGCGGTACGAAGACCCAGTACTTC. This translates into CASSALDSGTKTQYF.

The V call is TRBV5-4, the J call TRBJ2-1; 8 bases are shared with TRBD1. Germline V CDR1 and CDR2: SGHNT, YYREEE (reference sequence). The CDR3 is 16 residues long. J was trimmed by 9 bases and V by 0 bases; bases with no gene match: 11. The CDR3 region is CASSLAGQGARGEQFF. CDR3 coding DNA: TGTGCCAGCAGCTTGGCCGGGCAGGGGGCTCGGGGTGAGCAGTTCTTC.

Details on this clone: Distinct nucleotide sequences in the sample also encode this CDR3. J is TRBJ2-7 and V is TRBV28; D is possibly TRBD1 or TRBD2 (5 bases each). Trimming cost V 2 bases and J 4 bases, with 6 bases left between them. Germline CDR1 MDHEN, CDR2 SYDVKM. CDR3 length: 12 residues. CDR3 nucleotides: TGTGCCAGCAGTTTAGGGGGTTACGAGCAGTACTTC. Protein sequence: CASSLGGYEQYF.

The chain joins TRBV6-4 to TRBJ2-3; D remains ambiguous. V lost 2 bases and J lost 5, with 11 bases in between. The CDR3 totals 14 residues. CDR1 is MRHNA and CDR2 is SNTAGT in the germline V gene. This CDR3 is CASSDTTAEDTQYF. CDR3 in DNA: TGTGCCAGCAGTGACACTACGGCAGAAGATACGCAGTATTTT.

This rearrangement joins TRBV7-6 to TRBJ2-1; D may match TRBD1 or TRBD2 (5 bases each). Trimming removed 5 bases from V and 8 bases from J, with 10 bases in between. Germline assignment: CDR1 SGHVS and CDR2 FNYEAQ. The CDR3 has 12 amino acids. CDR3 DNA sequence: TGTGCCAGCAGCCCCCGGGGCCATGAGCAGTTCTTC. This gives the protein CASSPRGHEQFF.

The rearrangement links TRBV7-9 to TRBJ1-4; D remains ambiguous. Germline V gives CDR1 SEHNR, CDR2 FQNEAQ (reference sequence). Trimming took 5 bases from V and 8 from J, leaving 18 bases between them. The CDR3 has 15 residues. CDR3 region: CASSPLGGLGEKLFF. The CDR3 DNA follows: TGTGCCAGCAGCCCGTTAGGTGGGTTAGGCGAAAAACTGTTTTTT.

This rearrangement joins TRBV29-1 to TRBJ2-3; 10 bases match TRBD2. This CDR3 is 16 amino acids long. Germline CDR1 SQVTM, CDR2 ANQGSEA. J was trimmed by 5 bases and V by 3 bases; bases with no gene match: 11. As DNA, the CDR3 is TGCAGCGTTGAGGGGGACCGGACTAGCGGAGAAGATACGCAGTATTTT. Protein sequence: CSVEGDRTSGEDTQYF.

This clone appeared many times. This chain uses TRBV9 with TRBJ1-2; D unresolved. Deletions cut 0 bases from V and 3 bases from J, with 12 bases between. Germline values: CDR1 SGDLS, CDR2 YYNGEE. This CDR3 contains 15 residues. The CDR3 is CASSVEGSPDYGYTF. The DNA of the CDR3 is TGTGCCAGCAGCGTAGAGGGCAGCCCTGACTATGGCTACACCTTC.

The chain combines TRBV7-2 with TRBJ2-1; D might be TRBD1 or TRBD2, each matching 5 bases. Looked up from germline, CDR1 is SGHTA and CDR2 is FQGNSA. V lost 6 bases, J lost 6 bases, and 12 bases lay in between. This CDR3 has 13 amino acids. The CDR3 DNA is TGTGCCAGCAGTACGGGGCGCTCCAATGAGCAGTTCTTC. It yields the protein CASSTGRSNEQFF.

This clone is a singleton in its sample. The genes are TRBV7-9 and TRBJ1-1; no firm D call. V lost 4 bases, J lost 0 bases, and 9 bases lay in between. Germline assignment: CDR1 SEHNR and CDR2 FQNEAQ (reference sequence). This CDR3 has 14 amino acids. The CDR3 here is CASSSTPMNTEAFF. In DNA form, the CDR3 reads TGTGCCAGCAGCTCTACACCTATGAACACTGAAGCTTTCTTT.

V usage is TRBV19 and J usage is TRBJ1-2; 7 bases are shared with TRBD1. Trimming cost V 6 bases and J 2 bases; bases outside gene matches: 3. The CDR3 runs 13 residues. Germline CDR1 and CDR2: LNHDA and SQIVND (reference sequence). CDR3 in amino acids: CASRVTGNYGYTF. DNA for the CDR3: TGTGCCAGTAGGGTGACAGGGAACTATGGCTACACCTTC.

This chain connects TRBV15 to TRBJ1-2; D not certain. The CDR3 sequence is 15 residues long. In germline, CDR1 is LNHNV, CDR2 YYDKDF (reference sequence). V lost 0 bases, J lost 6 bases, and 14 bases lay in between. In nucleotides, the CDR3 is TGTGCCACCAGCAGAGATCGCGAATATGGTAATGGCTACACCTTC. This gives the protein CATSRDREYGNGYTF.

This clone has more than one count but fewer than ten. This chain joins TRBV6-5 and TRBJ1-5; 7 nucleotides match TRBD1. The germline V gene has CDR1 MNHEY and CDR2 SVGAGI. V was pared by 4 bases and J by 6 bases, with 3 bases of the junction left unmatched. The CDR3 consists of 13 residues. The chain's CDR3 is CASSSHRGQPQHF. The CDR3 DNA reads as TGTGCCAGCAGTTCCCACAGGGGTCAGCCCCAGCATTTT.

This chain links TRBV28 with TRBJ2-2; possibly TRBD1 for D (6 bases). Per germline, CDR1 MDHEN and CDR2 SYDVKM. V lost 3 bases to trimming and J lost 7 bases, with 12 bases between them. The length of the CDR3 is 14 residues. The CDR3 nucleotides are TGTGCCAGCAGTTTTGGGGGCTGGGGCGGGGAGCTGTTTTTT. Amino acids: CASSFGGWGGELFF.

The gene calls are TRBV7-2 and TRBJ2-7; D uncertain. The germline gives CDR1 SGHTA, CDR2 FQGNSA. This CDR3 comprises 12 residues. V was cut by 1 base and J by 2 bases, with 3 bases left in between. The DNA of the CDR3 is TGTGCCAGCAGCTTAGTCACCTACGAGCAGTACTTC. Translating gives CASSLVTYEQYF.

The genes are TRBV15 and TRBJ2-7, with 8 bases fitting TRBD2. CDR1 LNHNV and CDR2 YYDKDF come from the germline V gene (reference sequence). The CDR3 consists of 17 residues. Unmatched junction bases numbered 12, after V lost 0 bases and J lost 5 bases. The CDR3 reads CATSRDFLEAGAHEQYF. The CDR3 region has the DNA TGTGCCACCAGCAGAGATTTTCTCGAAGCGGGAGCCCACGAGCAGTACTTC.